This passage covers 9 T cell receptor delta chains from one sample sequenced in a study of γδ T cells in repeated Plasmodium falciparum infection. Bulk repertoires came from Vgamma9/Vdelta2+ or Vdelta2-negative gammadelta T cells flow-sorted from PBMC. TCRdb reprocessed the multiplex PCR reads using CATT. In the table there are tens of thousands of delta-chain clones, around 1.5% of which are singletons. The material sequenced was gamma-delta T cells from blood. These receptors originate from a pool of human donors (malaria-infected and uninfected, not separated).

Of note for this clone: TCRdb's listed protein matches a much larger clone and diverges from this DNA's translation at residue 5, likely through a read error; the protein shown comes from the DNA. This sequence joins TRDV1 and TRDJ1; 7 bases match TRDD3. The CDR3 totals 17 residues. V lost 4 bases to trimming and J lost 2 bases; unmatched junction nucleotides: 13. Germline V gene lookup returns CDR1 TSWWSYY and CDR2 QGS. This CDR3 is CALGGARLGIHTDKLIF. CDR3 DNA sequence: TGTGCTCTTGGGGGTGCCCGACTGGGGATCCATACCGATAAACTCATCTTT.

Worth noting for this clone: This likely reflects a read error, since a far larger clone is one base away. The same CDR3 is also encoded by other DNA sequences in this sample. The chain uses TRDV1 and TRDJ1; D perhaps matches TRDD3 (6 bases). The CDR3 sequence is 13 residues long. Per the germline V gene, CDR1 is TSWWSYY and CDR2 is QGS. V lost 8 bases and J lost 8, with 18 bases in between. As DNA, the CDR3 is TGTGCTCTTTTATTCCATGGGGGCTCGAAACTCATCTTT. Translation gives CALLFHGGSKLIF.

This clone was seen repeatedly, ten times or more. This likely traces to a read error, being one base from a far larger clone. Different DNA sequences within this sample yield the same CDR3. The CDR3, as DNA: TGTGCTCTTGGGGACTCTCCTACAACGGAACCCCAACCCCGTACTGGGGGGTTACCAACCGATAAACTCATCTTT. It is translated as CALGDSPTTEPQPRTGGLPTDKLIF. This chain uses TRDV1 with TRDJ1, with TRDD3 matching 8 bases. J was trimmed by 2 bases and V by 3 bases; bases with no gene match: 35. Germline V gene lookup returns CDR1 TSWWSYY and CDR2 QGS. The CDR3 runs to 25 residues.

This clone was counted at least ten times. The protein given by TCRdb reflects a much larger clone and differs at residue 13 from this DNA's translation, likely from a read error; the protein shown is the DNA's translation. This sequence joins TRDV2 and TRDJ1, with TRDD3 identical over 13 bases. CDR1 and CDR2 from the germline V gene are GEAIGNYY and EKD. This CDR3 comprises 18 residues. The V segment lost 4 bases and the J segment 3 bases; nucleotides outside the gene matches: 13. The CDR3 protein is CACDPVLGDTGVPDKLIF. The CDR3 DNA reads as TGTGCCTGTGATCCCGTACTGGGGGATACGGGGGTCCCCGATAAACTCATCTTT.

This clone was seen at least ten times. Given a far larger clone just one base away, this is likely a sequencing read error. This CDR3 is also generated by other DNA sequences in the sample. This chain connects TRDV1 to TRDJ1; TRDD2 matches 9 bases. Germline CDR1 TSWWSYY, CDR2 QGS. The CDR3 extends over 17 amino acids. The CDR3 DNA follows: TGCGCTCTTGGGGAAACTCCTTCCTACGGGGGATGGGATAAACTCATCTTT. It yields the protein CALGETPSYGGWDKLIF.

There are a few counts of this clone. A far larger clone is off by one base, so a read error is likely. Other DNA sequences of this sample code for an identical CDR3. The V call is TRDV1, the J call TRDJ1; 10 bases agree with TRDD3. TCRdb records no J gene; here it was assigned by comparing the DNA to germline. This CDR3 has 18 amino acids. CDR1 and CDR2 (germline): TSWWSYY, QGS. The CDR3 coding sequence is TGCGCTCTTGGGGCCACGCAATACTGGGGGATCCCCACCGATAAACTCATCTTT. This gives the protein CALGATQYWGIPTDKLIF.

This clone has more than one count but fewer than ten. Only one base separates this from a far larger clonotype, so it likely reflects a read error. This same CDR3 is encoded by further DNA sequences in the sample. The rearrangement links TRDV1 to TRDJ1; D is ambiguous. No J gene is reported in TCRdb; it was inferred here by comparing the DNA with germline. The germline V gene encodes CDR1 TSWWSYY and CDR2 QGS. The CDR3 extends over 20 amino acids. The DNA for the CDR3 is TGTGCTCTTGGGGAACTAGGGCCCTATGGCAATGGCCACCAAGCCGACAAACTCATCTTT. Protein: CALGELGPYGNGHQADKLIF.

As regards this clone: A far larger clone is only one base removed, so a read error is likely. Other nucleotide sequences from this sample produce the same CDR3. V usage is TRAV38-2/DV8 and J usage is TRDJ1; 7 bases fit TRDD3. This CDR3 spans 21 amino acids. Germline CDR1 and CDR2: TSESDYY and QEAYKQQN. CDR3 in DNA: TGTGCCTATAGGAGCGCGGAAACCTACCGTTTGCTGGGGATATGGGCCGATAAACTCATCTTT. Translating it yields CAYRSAETYRLLGIWADKLIF.

A remark on this clone: One base separates it from a far larger clone, so it is likely a read error. The same CDR3 can be traced to other DNA sequences in this sample. V is TRDV1 and J is TRDJ1, with TRDD2 identical over 9 bases. The CDR3 runs 20 residues. CDR1 is TSWWSYY and CDR2 is QGS in the germline V gene. For the CDR3, the DNA is TGTGCTCTTGGGGTGCCTTCCTACGAGTACTGGTCCCCGAACACCGATAAACTCATCTTC. Translating it yields CALGVPSYEYWSPNTDKLIF.